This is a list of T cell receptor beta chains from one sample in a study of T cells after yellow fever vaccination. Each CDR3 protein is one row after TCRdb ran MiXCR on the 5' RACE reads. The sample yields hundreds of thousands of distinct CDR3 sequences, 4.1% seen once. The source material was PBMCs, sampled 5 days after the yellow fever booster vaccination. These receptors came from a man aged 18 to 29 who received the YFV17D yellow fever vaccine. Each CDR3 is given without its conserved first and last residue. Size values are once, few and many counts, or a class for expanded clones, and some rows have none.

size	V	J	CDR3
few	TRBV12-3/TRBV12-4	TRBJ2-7	ASSLGLATAGYEQY
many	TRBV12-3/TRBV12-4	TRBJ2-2	ASSASIGVTGELF
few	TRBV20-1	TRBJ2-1	SARVLRVGLGNEQF
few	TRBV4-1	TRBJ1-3	ASSQGRQEGSGNTIY
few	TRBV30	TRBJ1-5	AWSPPNQPQH
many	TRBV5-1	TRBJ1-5	ASSLTGDQPQH
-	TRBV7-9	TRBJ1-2	ASSLLEGALGYT
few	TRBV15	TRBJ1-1	ATSRVRGGNTEAF
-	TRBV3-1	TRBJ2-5	ASITGGETQY
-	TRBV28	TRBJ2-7	ATKPTGVRSYEQY
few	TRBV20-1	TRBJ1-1	SVAPSSRPEAF
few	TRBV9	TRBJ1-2	ASSGRTGLSDGYT
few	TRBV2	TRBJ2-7	ASSEVRGGGYEQY
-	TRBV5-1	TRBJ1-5	ASSLVPPAYSNQPQH
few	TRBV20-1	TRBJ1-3	SAKTNTIY
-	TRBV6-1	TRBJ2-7	ASSEAWPAETYEQY
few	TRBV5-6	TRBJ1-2	ASSLEAGFA
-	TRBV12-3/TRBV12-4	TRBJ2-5	ASTRAPRETQY
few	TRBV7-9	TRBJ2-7	ASSLDWQPYEQY
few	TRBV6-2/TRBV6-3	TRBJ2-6	ASSWRGSGANVLT
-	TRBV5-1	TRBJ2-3	ASSATPLVGTDTQY
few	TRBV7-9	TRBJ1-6	ASSLVGDGNSPLH
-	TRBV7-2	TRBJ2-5	ASSLTRQGATRETQY
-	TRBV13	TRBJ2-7	ASSPRPQPEQY
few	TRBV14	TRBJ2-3	ASSQGQGGTDTQY
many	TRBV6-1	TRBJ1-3	ASEIAGAGNTIY
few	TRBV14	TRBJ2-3	ASSQVGQATSTDTQY
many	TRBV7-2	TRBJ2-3	ASSLAGQGTDTQY
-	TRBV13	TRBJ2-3	ASSFRLGGTDTQY
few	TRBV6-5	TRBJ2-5	ASSYHRTEKYQETQY
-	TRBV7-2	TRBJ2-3	ASSFRIRDSSTDTQY
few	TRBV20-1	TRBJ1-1	SARTGSVNTEAF
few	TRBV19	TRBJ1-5	ASMGSGGPQPQH
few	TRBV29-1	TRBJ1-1	SVEVQGENTEAF
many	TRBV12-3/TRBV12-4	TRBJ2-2	ASSLGPGNTGELF
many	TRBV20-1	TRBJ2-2	SATRGPYPGELF
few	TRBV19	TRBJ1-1	ASSRHPLRNTEAF
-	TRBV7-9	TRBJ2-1	ASSQTSGGVYYNEQF
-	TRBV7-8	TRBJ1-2	ASSLTGTYYT
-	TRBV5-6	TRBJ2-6	ASSLVEGLISGANVLT
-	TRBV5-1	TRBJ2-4	ASSSQGFKNIQY
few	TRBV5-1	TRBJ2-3	ASSLASTGWHTQY
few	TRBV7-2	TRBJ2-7	ASSSSPRGRPYEQY
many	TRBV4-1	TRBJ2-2	ASSQVGLAGSNGELF
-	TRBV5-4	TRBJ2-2	ASSLAFSPGELF
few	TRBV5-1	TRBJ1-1	ASSLATEPGTEAF
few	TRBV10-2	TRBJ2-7	ASQDQTYEQY
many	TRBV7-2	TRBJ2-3	ASTDGSWDTQY
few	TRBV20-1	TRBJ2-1	SAYAFGTGNNEQF